A selection of T cell receptor beta chains follows, all from one sample in a study of identical twins. Via MiXCR, TCRdb re-called the 5' RACE reads, giving one row per CDR3 protein. Among around 230,000 distinct CDR3 sequences listed, about 6.7% were seen once. These data were likewise used in another study, on T cells expressing NK-cell markers.

Sequenced sample: CD8+ T cells sorted from blood. These receptors were obtained from a woman aged 18-29 years in good health. Each CDR3 is given with its conserved first and last residue.

len: 12; j_gene: TRBJ1-1; v_gene: TRBV29-1; CDR3aa: CSTYRGGTEAFF
len: 16; j_gene: TRBJ2-1; v_gene: TRBV2; CDR3aa: CASSDLAGGPYNEQFF
len: 14; j_gene: TRBJ1-1; v_gene: TRBV2; CDR3aa: CASSEALLIAEAFF
len: 16; j_gene: TRBJ1-6; v_gene: TRBV20-1; CDR3aa: CSARDIQQGASSPLHF
len: 12; j_gene: TRBJ2-1; v_gene: TRBV29-1; CDR3aa: CSVVTPRIQQFF
len: 13; j_gene: TRBJ2-7; v_gene: TRBV27; CDR3aa: CASISRTGREQYF
len: 13; j_gene: TRBJ2-5; v_gene: TRBV5-6; CDR3aa: CASSLGLSVSQYF
len: 16; j_gene: TRBJ2-3; v_gene: TRBV11-2; CDR3aa: CASSPHAGLITDTQYF
len: 14; j_gene: TRBJ2-1; v_gene: TRBV20-1; CDR3aa: CSVGAGGPYNEQFF
len: 15; j_gene: TRBJ2-1; v_gene: TRBV18; CDR3aa: CASSPPAGGDNEQFF
len: 15; j_gene: TRBJ2-7; v_gene: TRBV5-1; CDR3aa: CASSLGTGGTYEQYF
len: 14; j_gene: TRBJ1-1; v_gene: TRBV13; CDR3aa: CASSFGAMNTEAFF
len: 13; j_gene: TRBJ1-1; v_gene: TRBV2; CDR3aa: CASSEAMFTEAFF
len: 15; j_gene: TRBJ2-7; v_gene: TRBV7-9; CDR3aa: CASSPRQGMRYEQYF
len: 12; j_gene: TRBJ2-1; v_gene: TRBV7-9; CDR3aa: CASRGEGDEQFF
len: 15; j_gene: TRBJ2-1; v_gene: TRBV7-8; CDR3aa: CASTRWDRGFDEQFF
len: 13; j_gene: TRBJ2-1; v_gene: TRBV25-1; CDR3aa: CASSVGATNEQFF
len: 19; j_gene: TRBJ2-2; v_gene: TRBV20-1; CDR3aa: CSAREQVRGDSPNTGELFF
len: 18; j_gene: TRBJ2-3; v_gene: TRBV6-1; CDR3aa: CASSPTRLAGFVADTQYF
len: 13; j_gene: TRBJ2-1; v_gene: TRBV12-3/TRBV12-4; CDR3aa: CASSFVAYHEQFF
len: 19; j_gene: TRBJ2-7; v_gene: TRBV4-3; CDR3aa: CASSANGQGESSGTYEQYF
len: 18; j_gene: TRBJ2-1; v_gene: TRBV7-7; CDR3aa: CAIGGFGLGSGGGDEQFF
len: 14; j_gene: TRBJ2-1; v_gene: TRBV12-3/TRBV12-4; CDR3aa: CASSFVLSYNEQFF
len: 15; j_gene: TRBJ2-1; v_gene: TRBV4-1; CDR3aa: CASSQVLARDNEQFF
len: 13; j_gene: TRBJ2-3; v_gene: TRBV7-9; CDR3aa: CATQQGVTDTQYF
len: 13; j_gene: TRBJ1-1; v_gene: TRBV11-2; CDR3aa: CASSSQTGTEAFF
len: 13; j_gene: TRBJ2-7; v_gene: TRBV9; CDR3aa: CASSATDGYEQYF
len: 16; j_gene: TRBJ2-3; v_gene: TRBV10-2; CDR3aa: CASSLQGFLFPDTQYF
len: 18; j_gene: TRBJ2-5; v_gene: TRBV30; CDR3aa: CAWKPGLAELSSFGTQYF
len: 13; j_gene: TRBJ1-5; v_gene: TRBV27; CDR3aa: CASSLRWDQPQHF
len: 12; j_gene: TRBJ2-3; v_gene: TRBV7-8; CDR3aa: CASSPAIDTQYF
len: 13; j_gene: TRBJ2-7; v_gene: TRBV12-3/TRBV12-4; CDR3aa: CASRRTGDYEQYF
len: 16; j_gene: TRBJ2-5; v_gene: TRBV5-1; CDR3aa: CASSNNLVTDEETQYF
len: 15; j_gene: TRBJ2-1; v_gene: TRBV5-1; CDR3aa: CASSSYKGAHNEQFF
len: 14; j_gene: TRBJ1-1; v_gene: TRBV27; CDR3aa: CASSLGKGVTEAFF
len: 14; j_gene: TRBJ2-2; v_gene: TRBV3-1; CDR3aa: CASTLSQYTGELFF
len: 15; j_gene: TRBJ2-5; v_gene: TRBV6-1; CDR3aa: CASSEESGNQETQYF
len: 15; j_gene: TRBJ2-7; v_gene: TRBV27; CDR3aa: CASRLATGIAYEQYF
len: 13; j_gene: TRBJ1-1; v_gene: TRBV11-2; CDR3aa: CASSSGQMGEAFF
len: 19; j_gene: TRBJ2-6; v_gene: TRBV4-3; CDR3aa: CASSSLAKAGVAGANVLTF
len: 12; j_gene: TRBJ2-7; v_gene: TRBV30; CDR3aa: CAWRSPWEEQYF
len: 17; j_gene: TRBJ2-2; v_gene: TRBV11-2; CDR3aa: CASSLELPSGGGGELFF